Presented here are 6 T cell receptor beta chains from one specimen sequenced in a study of CD8+ T cells in alopecia areata. RNA was extracted and reverse transcribed into cDNA as the sequencing template. Using immunoSEQ multiplex PCR, the repertoire was profiled, and TCRdb retains in-frame clones only, with some absent. The sample lists 79,000 or so clones, roughly 70% occurring once. Treatment of the sample: oral pan-JAK inhibitor, 5-10 mg twice daily. This material consisted of CD8+ T cells sorted from blood, taken at week 24, from a patient treated with tofacitinib. Receptors were obtained from a human donor with alopecia areata.

Concerning this clone: The junction departs from the called germline gene at one end, perhaps through a read error. The rearrangement joins TRBV2 to TRBJ2-7; TRBD1 or TRBD2 may be the D gene (5 bases each). Per germline, CDR1 SNHLY and CDR2 FYNNEI. The CDR3 sequence is 16 residues long. CDR3 amino acids: CAISEGETASSYEQYF. CDR3 sequence (DNA): TGTGCCATCAGTGAGGGCGAGACAGCGAGCTCCTACGAGCAGTACTTC.

The CDR3 protein is CASSYGVTSTDTQYF. The CDR3 nucleotides read TGTGCCAGCAGTTACGGCGTGACTAGCACAGATACGCAGTATTTT. The rearrangement links TRBV6-5 to TRBJ2-3, with D unresolved. Trimming left V 2 bases short and J 0 bases short, with 9 bases between. The CDR3 length is 15 residues. Germline CDR1 reads MNHEY; CDR2 reads SVGAGI.

The chain employs TRBV5-1 and TRBJ2-3, with TRBD1 as a possible D gene (6 bases). Per germline, CDR1 SGHRS and CDR2 YFSETQ. V was cut by 4 bases and J by 2 bases, with 17 bases left in between. The CDR3 loop spans 16 amino acids. CDR3 DNA: TGCGCCAGCAGCCACACAGGGAATACGCCCACAGATACGCAGTATTTT. Encoded protein: CASSHTGNTPTDTQYF.

The chain joins TRBV30 to TRBJ2-7; 8 nucleotides agree with TRBD2. The CDR3 is made up of 14 amino acids. Trimming took 4 bases from V and 4 from J; bases not matched to a gene: 9. Germline CDR1 GTSNPN, CDR2 SVGIG (reference sequence). This chain's CDR3 is CAWITGTSEYEQYF. The DNA of the CDR3 is TGTGCCTGGATTACAGGGACTAGTGAATACGAGCAGTACTTC.

The chain has TRBV7-9 and TRBJ1-2, with D unresolved. V dropped 5 bases and J dropped 5 bases, with 21 bases sitting between them. Looked up from germline, CDR1 is SEHNR and CDR2 is FQNEAQ (reference sequence). This CDR3 is built from 16 residues. The CDR3 reads CASSPPSTDRRYGYTF. The CDR3 coding sequence is TGTGCCAGCAGCCCACCCAGCACGGATCGACGGTATGGCTACACCTTC.

This clone has a handful of counts. The CDR3 DNA sequence: TGTGCCAGCAGCTTAGGCGGGAGGGCCCTCACAGATACGCAGTATTTT. It is translated as CASSLGGRALTDTQYF. The chain combines TRBV7-2 with TRBJ2-3, with 9 positions matching TRBD2. The CDR3 runs 16 residues. Germline trimming cut 1 base from V and 2 bases from J; bases unmatched to any gene: 4. Per the germline V gene, CDR1 is SGHTA and CDR2 is FQGNSA. Variable domain in full (rest from reference TRBV7-2 and TRBJ2-3): GAGVSQSPSNKVTEKGKDVELRCDPISGHTALYWYRQSLGQGLEFLIYFQGNSAPDKSGLPSDRFSAERTGGSVSTLTIQRTQQEDSAVYLCASSLGGRALTDTQYFGPGTRLTVL.